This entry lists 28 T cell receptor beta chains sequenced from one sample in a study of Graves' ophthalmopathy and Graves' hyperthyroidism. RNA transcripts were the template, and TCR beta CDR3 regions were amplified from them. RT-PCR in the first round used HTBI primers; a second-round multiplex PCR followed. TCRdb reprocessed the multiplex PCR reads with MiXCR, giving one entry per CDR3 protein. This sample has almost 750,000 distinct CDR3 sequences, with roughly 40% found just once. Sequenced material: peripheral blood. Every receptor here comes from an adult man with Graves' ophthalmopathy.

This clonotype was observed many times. This CDR3 reads CSVAPGIMDQETQYF. CDR3 bases: TGCAGCGTTGCCCCCGGGATCATGGACCAAGAGACCCAGTACTTC. The rearrangement joins TRBV29-1 to TRBJ2-5, with D possibly being TRBD2 (5 bases). With 4 bases removed from V and 0 bases from J, the gap between germline ends came to 15 bases. This CDR3 is 15 amino acids long. The V gene's germline CDR1 is SQVTM and CDR2 ANQGSEA.

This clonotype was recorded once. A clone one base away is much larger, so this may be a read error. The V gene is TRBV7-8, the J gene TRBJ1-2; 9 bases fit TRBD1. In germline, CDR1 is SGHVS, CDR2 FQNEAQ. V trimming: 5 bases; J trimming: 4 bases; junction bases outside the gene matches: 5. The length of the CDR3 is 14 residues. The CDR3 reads CASSARQGVYGYTF. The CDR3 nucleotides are TGTGCCAGCAGCGCCCGACAGGGGGTCTATGGCTACACCTTC.

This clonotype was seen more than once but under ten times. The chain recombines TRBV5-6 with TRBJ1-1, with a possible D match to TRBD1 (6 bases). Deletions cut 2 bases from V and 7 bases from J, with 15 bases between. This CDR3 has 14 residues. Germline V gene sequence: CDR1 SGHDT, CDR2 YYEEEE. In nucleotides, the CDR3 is TGTGCCAGCAGCTTTGTTGGGGGCTTCGATGAAGCTTTCTTT. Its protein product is CASSFVGGFDEAFF. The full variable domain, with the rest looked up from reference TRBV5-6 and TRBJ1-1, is DAGVTQSPTHLIKTRGQQVTLRCSPKSGHDTVSWYQQALGQGPQFIFQYYEEEERQRGNFPDRFSGHQFPNYSSELNVNALLLGDSALYLCASSFVGGFDEAFFGQGTRLTVV.

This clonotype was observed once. The CDR3 DNA is TGTGCCAGCAGCTCACTGAGGCAGGGCCCTCAGCCCCAGCATTTT. It codes for CASSSLRQGPQPQHF. The chain joins TRBV11-2 to TRBJ1-5; D might be TRBD1 (5 bases). Trimming shortened V by 4 bases and J by 6 bases, and 16 bases separated the two germline ends. This CDR3 is built from 15 residues. The germline V gene has CDR1 SGHAT and CDR2 FQNNGV.

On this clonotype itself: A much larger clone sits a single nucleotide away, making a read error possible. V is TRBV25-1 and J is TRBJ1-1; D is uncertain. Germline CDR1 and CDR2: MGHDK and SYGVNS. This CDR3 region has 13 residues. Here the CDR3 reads CASSIRVSTEASF. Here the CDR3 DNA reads TGTGCCAGCAGCATAAGGGTTTCCACTGAAGCTTCCTTT.

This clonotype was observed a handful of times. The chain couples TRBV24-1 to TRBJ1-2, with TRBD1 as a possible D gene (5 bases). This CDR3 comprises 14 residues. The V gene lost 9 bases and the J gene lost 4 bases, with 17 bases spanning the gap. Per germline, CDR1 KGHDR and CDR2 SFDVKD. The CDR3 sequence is CATQAGTPPYGYTF. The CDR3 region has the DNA TGTGCCACCCAAGCGGGGACCCCGCCCTATGGCTACACCTTC.

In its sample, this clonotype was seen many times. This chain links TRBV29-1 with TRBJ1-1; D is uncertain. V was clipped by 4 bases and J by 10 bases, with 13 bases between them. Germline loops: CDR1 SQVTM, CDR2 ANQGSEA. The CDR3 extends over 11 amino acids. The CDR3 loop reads CSVVPGIGAFF. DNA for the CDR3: TGCAGCGTTGTCCCGGGGATCGGAGCTTTCTTT.

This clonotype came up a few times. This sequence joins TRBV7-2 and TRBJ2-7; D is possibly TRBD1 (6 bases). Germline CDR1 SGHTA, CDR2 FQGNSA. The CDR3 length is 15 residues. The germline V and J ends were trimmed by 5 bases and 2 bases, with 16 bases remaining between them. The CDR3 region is CASSVESRGAYEQYF. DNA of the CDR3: TGTGCCAGCAGCGTTGAGTCCAGGGGAGCCTACGAGCAGTACTTC.

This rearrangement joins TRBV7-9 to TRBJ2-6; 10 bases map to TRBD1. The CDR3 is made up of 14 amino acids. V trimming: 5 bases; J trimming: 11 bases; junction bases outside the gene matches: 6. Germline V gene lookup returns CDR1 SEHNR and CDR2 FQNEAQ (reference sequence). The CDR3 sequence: CASSLATGGYVLTF. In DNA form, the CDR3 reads TGTGCCAGCAGCCTCGCGACAGGGGGCTACGTCCTGACTTTC.

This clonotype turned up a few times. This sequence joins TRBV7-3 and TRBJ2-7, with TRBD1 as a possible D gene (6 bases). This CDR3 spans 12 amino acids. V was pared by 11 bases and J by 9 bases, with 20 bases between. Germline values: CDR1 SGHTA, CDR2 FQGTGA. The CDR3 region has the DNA TGTGCCTGGACCCAACAGGGAATAAGGCAGTACTTC. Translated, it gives CAWTQQGIRQYF.

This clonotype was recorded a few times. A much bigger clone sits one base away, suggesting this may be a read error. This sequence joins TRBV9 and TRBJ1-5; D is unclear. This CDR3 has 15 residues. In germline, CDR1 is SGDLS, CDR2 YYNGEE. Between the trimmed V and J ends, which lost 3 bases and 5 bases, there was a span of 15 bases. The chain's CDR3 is CASSETRQYDQPQHF. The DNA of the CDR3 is TGTGCCAGCAGCGAGACACGGCAGTACGATCAGCCCCAGCATTTT.

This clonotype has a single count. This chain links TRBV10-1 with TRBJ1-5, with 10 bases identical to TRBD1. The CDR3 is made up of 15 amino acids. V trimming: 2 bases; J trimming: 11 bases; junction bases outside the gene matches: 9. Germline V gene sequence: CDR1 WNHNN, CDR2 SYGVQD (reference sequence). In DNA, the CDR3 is TGCGCCAGCAGTGAGGGGACAGGGGATTTAGAGACCCAGCATTTT. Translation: CASSEGTGDLETQHF.

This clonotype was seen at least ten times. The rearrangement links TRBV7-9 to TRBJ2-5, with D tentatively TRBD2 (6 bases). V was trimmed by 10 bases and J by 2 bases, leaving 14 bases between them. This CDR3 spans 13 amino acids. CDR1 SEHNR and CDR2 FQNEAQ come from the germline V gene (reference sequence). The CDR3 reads CATASSEQETQYF. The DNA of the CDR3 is TGTGCCACCGCATCTAGCGAACAAGAGACCCAGTACTTC.

The CDR3 coding sequence is TGTGCCAGCAGCTTAGCGACAGGGGGCCCCACTGAAGCTTTCTTT. Amino acid sequence: CASSLATGGPTEAFF. This sequence joins TRBV7-9 and TRBJ1-1, with 10 bases lining up with TRBD1. CDR3 length: 15 residues. The germline V gene encodes CDR1 SEHNR and CDR2 FQNEAQ (reference sequence). J was trimmed by 4 bases and V by 0 bases; bases with no gene match: 2.

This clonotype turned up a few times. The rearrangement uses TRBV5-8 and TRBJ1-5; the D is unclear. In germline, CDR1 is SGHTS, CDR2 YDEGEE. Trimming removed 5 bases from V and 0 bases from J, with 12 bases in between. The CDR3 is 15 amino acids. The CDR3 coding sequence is TGTGCCAGCAGGCTCGCCTGGGATAGCAATCAGCCCCAGCATTTT. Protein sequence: CASRLAWDSNQPQHF.

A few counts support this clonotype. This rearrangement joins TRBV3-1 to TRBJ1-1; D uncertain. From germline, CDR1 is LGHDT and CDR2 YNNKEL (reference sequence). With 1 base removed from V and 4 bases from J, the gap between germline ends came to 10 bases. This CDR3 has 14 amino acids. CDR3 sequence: CASSQGYERTEAFF. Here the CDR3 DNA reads TGTGCCAGCAGCCAAGGATATGAGCGCACTGAAGCTTTCTTT.

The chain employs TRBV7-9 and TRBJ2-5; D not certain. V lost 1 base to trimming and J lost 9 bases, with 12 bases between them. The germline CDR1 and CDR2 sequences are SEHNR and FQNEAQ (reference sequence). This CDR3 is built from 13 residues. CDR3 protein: CASSLGEGQPQYF. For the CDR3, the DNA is TGTGCCAGCAGCTTAGGGGAAGGCCAGCCCCAGTACTTC.

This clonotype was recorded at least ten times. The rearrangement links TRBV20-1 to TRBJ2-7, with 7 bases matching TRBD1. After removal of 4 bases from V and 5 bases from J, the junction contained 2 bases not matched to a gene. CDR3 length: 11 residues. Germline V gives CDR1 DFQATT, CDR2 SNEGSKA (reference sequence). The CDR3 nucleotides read TGCAGTGCTAAGACAGGGAACGAGCAGTACTTC. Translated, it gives CSAKTGNEQYF.

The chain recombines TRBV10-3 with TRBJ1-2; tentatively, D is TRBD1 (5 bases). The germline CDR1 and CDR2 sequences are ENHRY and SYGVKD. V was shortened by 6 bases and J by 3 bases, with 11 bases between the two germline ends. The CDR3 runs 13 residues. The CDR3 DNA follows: TGTGCCATCAGCACCGGGACGGACTATGGCTACACCTTC. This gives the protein CAISTGTDYGYTF.

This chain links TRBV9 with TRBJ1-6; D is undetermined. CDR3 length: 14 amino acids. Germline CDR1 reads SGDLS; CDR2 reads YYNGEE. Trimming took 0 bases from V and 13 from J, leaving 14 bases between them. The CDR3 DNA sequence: TGTGCCAGCAGCGTAGAGGGAGTCAATCAGCCCCTCCACTTT. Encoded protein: CASSVEGVNQPLHF. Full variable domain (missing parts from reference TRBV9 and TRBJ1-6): DSGVTQTPKHLITATGQRVTLRCSPRSGDLSVYWYQQSLDQGLQFLIQYYNGEERAKGNILERFSAQQFPDLHSELNLSSLELGDSALYFCASSVEGVNQPLHFGNGTRLTVT.

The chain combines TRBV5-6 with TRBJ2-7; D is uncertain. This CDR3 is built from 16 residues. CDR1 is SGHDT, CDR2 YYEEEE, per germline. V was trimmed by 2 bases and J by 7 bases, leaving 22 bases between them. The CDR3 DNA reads TGTGCCAGCAGCTTTGTCAGTGTCGGTGGTTCTACGGAGCAGTACTTC. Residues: CASSFVSVGGSTEQYF.

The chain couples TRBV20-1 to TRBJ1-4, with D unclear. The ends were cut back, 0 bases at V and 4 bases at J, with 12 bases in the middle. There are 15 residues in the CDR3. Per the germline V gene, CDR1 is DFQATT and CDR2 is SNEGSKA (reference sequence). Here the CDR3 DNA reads TGCAGTGCTAGAGATCCCTCATTACTTAATGAAAAACTGTTTTTT. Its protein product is CSARDPSLLNEKLFF.

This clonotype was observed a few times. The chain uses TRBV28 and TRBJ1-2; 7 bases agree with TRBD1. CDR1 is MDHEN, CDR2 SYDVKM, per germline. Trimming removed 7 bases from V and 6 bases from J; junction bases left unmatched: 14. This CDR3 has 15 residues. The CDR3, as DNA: TGTGCCAGCACCTCACCGACCGGGACAGCCCATGGCTACACCTTC. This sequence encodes CASTSPTGTAHGYTF.

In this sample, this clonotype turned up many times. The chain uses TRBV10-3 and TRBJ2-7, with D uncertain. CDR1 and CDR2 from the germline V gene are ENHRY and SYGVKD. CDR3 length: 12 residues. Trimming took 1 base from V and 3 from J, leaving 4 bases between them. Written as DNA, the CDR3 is TGTGCCATCAGTGAGTTAAACTACGAGCAGTACTTC. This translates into CAISELNYEQYF.

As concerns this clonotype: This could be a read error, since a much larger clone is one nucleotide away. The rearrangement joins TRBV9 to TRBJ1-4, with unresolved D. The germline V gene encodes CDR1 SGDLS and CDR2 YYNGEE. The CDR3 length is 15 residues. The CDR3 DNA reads TGTGCCAGCAGCCCAAGTAAGGGTACCTTAGAGGAACTGTCTTTT. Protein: CASSPSKGTLEELSF.

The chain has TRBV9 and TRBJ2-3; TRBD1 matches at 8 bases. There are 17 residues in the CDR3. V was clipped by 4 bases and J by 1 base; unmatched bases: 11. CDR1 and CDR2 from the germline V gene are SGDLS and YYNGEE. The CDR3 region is CASSFRGTTGGTDTQYF. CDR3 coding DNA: TGTGCCAGCAGCTTTAGGGGGACGACAGGGGGCACAGATACGCAGTATTTT.

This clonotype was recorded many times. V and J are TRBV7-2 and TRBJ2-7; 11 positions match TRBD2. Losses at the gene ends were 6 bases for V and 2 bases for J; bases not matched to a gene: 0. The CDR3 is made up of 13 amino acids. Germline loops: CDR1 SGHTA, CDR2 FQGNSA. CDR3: CASRLAGAYEQYF. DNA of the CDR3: TGTGCCAGCAGACTAGCGGGAGCCTACGAGCAGTACTTC.

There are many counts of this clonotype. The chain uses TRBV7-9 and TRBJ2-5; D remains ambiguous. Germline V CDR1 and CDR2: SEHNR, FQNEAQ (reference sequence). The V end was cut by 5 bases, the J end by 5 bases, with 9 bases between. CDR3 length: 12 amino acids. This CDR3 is CASSHHGETQYF. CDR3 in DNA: TGTGCCAGCAGCCACCACGGGGAGACCCAGTACTTC.